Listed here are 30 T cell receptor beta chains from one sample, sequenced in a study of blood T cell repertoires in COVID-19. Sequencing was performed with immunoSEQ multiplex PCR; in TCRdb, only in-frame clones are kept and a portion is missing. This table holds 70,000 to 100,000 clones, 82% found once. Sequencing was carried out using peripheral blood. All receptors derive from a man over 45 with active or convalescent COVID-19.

DNA for the CDR3: TGTGCCAGCTCACAGACAGGGGTCGGTCAGCCCCAGCATTTT. It specifies CASSQTGVGQPQHF. This sequence joins TRBV18 and TRBJ1-5; 8 nucleotides agree with TRBD1. V dropped 4 bases and J dropped 6; count of bases not matched to a gene: 5. CDR1 KGHSH and CDR2 LQKENI come from the germline V gene. The CDR3 covers 14 residues.

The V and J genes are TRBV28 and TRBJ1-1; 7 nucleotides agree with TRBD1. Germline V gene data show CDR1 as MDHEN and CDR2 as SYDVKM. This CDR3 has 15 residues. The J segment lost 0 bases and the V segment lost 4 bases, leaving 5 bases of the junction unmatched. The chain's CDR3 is CASSSPGTVNTEAFF. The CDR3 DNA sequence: TGTGCCAGCAGTTCACCCGGGACAGTGAACACTGAAGCTTTCTTT.

The CDR3 here is CASSLSGFSGNTIYF. CDR3 in DNA: TGTGCCAGCAGTTTATCGGGATTCTCTGGAAACACCATATATTTT. The chain joins TRBV6-5 to TRBJ1-3; D is unresolved. Trimming pared 4 bases from V and 0 bases from J, leaving 10 bases between. This CDR3 has 15 amino acids. Germline V gives CDR1 MNHEY, CDR2 SVGAGI.

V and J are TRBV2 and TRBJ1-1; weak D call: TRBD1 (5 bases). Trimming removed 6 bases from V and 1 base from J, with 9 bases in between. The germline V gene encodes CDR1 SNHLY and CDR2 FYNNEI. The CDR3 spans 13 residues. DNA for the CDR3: TGTGCCAGCAGCGCAACAGGGAACACTGAAGCTTTCTTT. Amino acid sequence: CASSATGNTEAFF.

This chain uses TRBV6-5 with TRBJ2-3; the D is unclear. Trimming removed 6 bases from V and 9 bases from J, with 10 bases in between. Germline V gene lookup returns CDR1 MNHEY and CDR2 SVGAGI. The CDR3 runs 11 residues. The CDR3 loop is CASSYDGTQYF. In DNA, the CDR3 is TGTGCCAGCAGCTACGACGGGACGCAGTATTTT.

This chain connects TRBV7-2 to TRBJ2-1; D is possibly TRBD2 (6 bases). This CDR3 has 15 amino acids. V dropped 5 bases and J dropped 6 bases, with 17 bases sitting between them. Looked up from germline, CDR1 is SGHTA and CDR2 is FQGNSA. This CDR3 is CASSAGTPRGNEQFF. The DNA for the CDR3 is TGTGCCAGCAGCGCAGGGACCCCGCGGGGCAATGAGCAGTTCTTC.

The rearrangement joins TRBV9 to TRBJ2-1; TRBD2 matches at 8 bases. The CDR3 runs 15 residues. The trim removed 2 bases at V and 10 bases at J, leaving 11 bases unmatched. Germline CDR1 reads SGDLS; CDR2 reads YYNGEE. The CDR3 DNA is TGTGCCAGCAGCGTCCTTAACGGGGGGGATCGAGAGCAGTTCTTC. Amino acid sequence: CASSVLNGGDREQFF. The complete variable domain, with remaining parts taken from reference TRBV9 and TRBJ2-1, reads DSGVTQTPKHLITATGQRVTLRCSPRSGDLSVYWYQQSLDQGLQFLIQYYNGEERAKGNILERFSAQQFPDLHSELNLSSLELGDSALYFCASSVLNGGDREQFFGPGTRLTVL.

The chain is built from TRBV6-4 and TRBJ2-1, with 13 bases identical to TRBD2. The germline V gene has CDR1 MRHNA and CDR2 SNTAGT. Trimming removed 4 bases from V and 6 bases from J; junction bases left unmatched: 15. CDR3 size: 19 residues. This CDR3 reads CASSVQLAGGLFGGNEQFF. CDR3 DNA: TGTGCCAGCAGTGTACAACTAGCGGGGGGGCTATTCGGTGGCAATGAGCAGTTCTTC.

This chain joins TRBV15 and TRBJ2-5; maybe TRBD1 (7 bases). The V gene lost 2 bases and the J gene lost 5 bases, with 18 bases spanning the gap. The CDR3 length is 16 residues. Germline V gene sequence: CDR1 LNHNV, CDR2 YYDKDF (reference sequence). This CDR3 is CATSRPGGGGRETQYF. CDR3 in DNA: TGTGCCACCAGCAGACCTGGTGGAGGGGGCAGGGAGACCCAGTACTTC.

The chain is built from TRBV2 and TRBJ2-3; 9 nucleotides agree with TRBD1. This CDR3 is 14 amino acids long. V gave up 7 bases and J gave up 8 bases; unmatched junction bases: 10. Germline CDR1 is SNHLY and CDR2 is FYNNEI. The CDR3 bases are TGTGCCAGCATCGGACAGGGGCAAGTGGGTACGCAGTATTTT. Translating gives CASIGQGQVGTQYF.

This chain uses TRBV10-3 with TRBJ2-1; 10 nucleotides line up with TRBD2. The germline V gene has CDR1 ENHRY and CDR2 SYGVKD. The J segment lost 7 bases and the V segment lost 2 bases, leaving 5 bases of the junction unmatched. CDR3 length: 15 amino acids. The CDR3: CAISEVASGGNEQFF. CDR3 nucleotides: TGTGCCATCAGTGAGGTGGCTAGCGGGGGTAATGAGCAGTTCTTC.

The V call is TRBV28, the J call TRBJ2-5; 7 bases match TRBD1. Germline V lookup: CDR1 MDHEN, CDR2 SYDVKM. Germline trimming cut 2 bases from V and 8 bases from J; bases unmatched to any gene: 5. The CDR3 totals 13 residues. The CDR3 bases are TGTGCCAGCAGTTTAGGGACAGCGAGCACCCAGTACTTC. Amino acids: CASSLGTASTQYF.

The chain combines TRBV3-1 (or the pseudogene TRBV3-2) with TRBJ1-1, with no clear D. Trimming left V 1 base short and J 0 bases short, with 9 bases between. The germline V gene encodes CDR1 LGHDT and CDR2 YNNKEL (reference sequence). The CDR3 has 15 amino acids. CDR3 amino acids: CASSQGFGMNTEAFF. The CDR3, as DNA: TGTGCCAGCAGCCAAGGGTTCGGGATGAACACTGAAGCTTTCTTT.

The CDR3: CASSVRGGSGNTIYF. CDR3 sequence (DNA): TGTGCCAGCAGCGTACGAGGGGGCAGTGGAAACACCATATATTTT. The chain employs TRBV9 and TRBJ1-3; 7 positions match TRBD1. Germline-derived CDR1 and CDR2 are SGDLS and YYNGEE. The CDR3 length is 15 residues. Losses at the gene ends were 1 base for V and 3 bases for J; bases not matched to a gene: 4.

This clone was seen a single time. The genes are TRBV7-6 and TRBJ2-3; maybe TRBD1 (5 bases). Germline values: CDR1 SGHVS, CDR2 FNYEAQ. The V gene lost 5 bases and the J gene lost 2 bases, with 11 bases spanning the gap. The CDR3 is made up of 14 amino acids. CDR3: CASSKGGATDTQYF. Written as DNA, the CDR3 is TGTGCCAGCAGCAAAGGTGGGGCCACAGATACGCAGTATTTT.

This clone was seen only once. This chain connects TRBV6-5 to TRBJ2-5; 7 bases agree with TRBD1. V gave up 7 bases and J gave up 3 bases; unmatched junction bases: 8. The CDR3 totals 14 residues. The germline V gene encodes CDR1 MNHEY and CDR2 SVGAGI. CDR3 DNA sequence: TGTGCCAGCATTAGACAGGGTCTCGAAGAGACCCAGTACTTC. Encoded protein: CASIRQGLEETQYF.

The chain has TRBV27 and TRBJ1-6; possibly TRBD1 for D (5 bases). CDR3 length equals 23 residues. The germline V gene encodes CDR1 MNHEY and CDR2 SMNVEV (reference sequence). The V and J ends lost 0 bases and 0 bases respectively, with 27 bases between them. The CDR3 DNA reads TGTGCCAGCAGTTTATCGGCGTCCATACAGGACATAGCCCAGAGCTCCTATAATTCACCCCTCCACTTT. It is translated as CASSLSASIQDIAQSSYNSPLHF.

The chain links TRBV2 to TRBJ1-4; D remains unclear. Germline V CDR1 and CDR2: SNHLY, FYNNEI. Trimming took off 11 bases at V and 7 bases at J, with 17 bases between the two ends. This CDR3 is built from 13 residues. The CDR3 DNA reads TGTGCCGAGGGTGACTCGGTCAGTGAAAAACTGTTTTTT. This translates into CAEGDSVSEKLFF.

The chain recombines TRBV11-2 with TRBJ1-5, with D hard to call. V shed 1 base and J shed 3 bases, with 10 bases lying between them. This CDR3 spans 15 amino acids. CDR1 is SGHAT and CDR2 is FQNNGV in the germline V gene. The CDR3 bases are TGTGCCAGCAGCTTAGGTCTCGGAGTCAATCAGCCCCAGCATTTT. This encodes CASSLGLGVNQPQHF.

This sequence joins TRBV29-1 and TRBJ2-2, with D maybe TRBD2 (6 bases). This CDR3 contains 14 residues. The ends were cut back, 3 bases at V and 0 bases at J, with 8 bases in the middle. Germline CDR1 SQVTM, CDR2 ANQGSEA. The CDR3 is CSVEGGSNTGELFF. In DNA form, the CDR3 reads TGCAGCGTTGAGGGGGGTTCGAACACCGGGGAGCTGTTTTTT.

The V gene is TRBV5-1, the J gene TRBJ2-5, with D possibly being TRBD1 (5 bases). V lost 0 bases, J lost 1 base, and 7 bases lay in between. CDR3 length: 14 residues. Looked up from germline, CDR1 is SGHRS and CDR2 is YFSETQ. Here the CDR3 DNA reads TGCGCCAGCAGCTTGGTAGGGGCCCAAGAGACCCAGTACTTC. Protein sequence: CASSLVGAQETQYF.

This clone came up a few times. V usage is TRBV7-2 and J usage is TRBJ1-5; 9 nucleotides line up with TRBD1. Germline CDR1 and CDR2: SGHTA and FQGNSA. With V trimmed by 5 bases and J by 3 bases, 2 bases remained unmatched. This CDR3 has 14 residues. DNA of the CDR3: TGTGCCAGCAGCCGGGACAGGGCCAATCAGCCCCAGCATTTT. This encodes CASSRDRANQPQHF.

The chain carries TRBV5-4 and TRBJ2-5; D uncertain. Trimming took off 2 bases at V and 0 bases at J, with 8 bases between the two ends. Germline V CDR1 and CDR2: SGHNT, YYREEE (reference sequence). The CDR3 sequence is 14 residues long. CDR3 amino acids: CASSFIQYQETQYF. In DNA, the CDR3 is TGTGCCAGCAGCTTCATACAGTACCAAGAGACCCAGTACTTC.

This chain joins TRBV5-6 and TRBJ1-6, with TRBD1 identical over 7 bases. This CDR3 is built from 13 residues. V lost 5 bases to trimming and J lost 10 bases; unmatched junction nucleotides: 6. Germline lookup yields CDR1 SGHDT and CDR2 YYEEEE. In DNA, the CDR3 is TGTGCCAGCAGTTATGACAGGGACTCACCCCTCCACTTT. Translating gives CASSYDRDSPLHF.

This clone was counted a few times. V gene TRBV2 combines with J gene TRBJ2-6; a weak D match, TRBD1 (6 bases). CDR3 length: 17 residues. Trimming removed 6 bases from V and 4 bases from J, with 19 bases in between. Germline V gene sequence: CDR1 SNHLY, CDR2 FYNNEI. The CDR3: CASRNRALRAGANVLTF. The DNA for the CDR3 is TGTGCCAGCAGGAACAGGGCCCTGAGGGCCGGGGCCAACGTCCTGACTTTC.

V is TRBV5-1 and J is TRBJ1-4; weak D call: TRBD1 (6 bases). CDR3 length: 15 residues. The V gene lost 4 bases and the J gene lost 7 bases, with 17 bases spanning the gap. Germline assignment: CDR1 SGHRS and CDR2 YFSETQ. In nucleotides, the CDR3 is TGCGCCAGCAGCCAAACAGGGCCCCTAGGTGAAAAACTGTTTTTT. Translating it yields CASSQTGPLGEKLFF.

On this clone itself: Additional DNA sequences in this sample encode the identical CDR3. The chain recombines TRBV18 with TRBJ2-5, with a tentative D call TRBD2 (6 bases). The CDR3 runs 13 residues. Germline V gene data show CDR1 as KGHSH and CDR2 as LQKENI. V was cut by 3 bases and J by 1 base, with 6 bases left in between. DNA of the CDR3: TGTGCCAGCTCACCCGGGGGCCAAGAGACCCAGTACTTC. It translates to CASSPGGQETQYF.

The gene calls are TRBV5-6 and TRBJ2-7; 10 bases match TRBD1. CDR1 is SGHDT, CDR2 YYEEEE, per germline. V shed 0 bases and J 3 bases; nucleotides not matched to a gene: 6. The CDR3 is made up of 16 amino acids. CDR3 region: CASSLARTGGIYEQYV. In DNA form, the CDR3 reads TGTGCCAGCAGCTTGGCCAGGACAGGGGGTATCTACGAGCAGTACGTC.

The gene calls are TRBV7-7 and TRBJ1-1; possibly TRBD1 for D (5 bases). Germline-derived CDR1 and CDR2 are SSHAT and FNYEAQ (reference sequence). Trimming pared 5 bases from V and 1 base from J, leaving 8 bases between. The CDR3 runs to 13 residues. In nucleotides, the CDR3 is TGTGCCAGCAGCCTGACAGAGAACACTGAAGCTTTCTTT. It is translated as CASSLTENTEAFF. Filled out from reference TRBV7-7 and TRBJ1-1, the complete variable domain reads GAGVSQSPRYKVTKRGQDVTLRCDPISSHATLYWYQQALGQGPEFLTYFNYEAQPDKSGLPSDRFSAERPEGSISTLTIQRTEQRDSAMYRCASSLTENTEAFFGQGTRLTVV.

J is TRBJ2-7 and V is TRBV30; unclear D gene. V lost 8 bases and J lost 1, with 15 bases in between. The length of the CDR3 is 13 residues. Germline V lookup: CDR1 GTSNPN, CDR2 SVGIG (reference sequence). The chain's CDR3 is CALGLTLSYEQYF. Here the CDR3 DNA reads TGTGCCCTAGGATTAACTCTGTCCTACGAGCAGTACTTC.